One sample yielded the 5 T cell receptor beta chains listed below, sequenced in a study of CD8+CD57+ T cells in acquired aplastic anemia. Template material for TCR beta VDJ and CDR3 profiling consisted of genomic DNA. TCRdb ran MiXCR on the reads and lists one entry per CDR3 protein. The sample lists around 140,000 distinct CDR3 sequences; 41% were seen once. The sample consisted of sorted CD4+, CD8+, or CD8+CD57+ T cells (not recorded which) from PBMCs. Every receptor here comes from a human donor in good health, serving as a control.

This clonotype has just a few counts. V usage is TRBV29-1 and J usage is TRBJ2-5; 8 bases are shared with TRBD1. V lost 0 bases to trimming and J lost 4 bases; unmatched junction nucleotides: 4. The CDR3 is 14 amino acids. Per the germline V gene, CDR1 is SQVTM and CDR2 is ANQGSEA. CDR3 region: CSVEDLQGVETQYF. CDR3 sequence (DNA): TGCAGCGTTGAAGATCTACAGGGGGTAGAGACCCAGTACTTC.

The CDR3 DNA sequence: TGTGCCACCAGCACCCTCGGACTAGCGTTTAAGAATGAGCAGTTCTTC. Its translation is CATSTLGLAFKNEQFF. V is TRBV15 and J is TRBJ2-1; 9 bases line up with TRBD2. The trim removed 4 bases at V and 7 bases at J, leaving 11 bases unmatched. Germline assignment: CDR1 LNHNV and CDR2 YYDKDF (reference sequence). The CDR3 has 16 amino acids. Based on the CDR3 plus reference TRBV15 and TRBJ2-1, the full variable domain is DAMVIQNPRYQVTQFGKPVTLSCSQTLNHNVMYWYQQKSSQAPKLLFHYYDKDFNNEADTPDNFQSRRPNTSFCFLDIRSPGLGDTAMYLCATSTLGLAFKNEQFFGPGTRLTVL.

This clonotype has just a few counts. In this CDR3 the conserved last residue, phenylalanine or tryptophan, is missing, so a read error is likely. The chain couples TRBV5-1 to TRBJ2-5, with no clear D. The CDR3 covers 14 residues. V was clipped by 0 bases and J by 7 bases, with 13 bases between them. CDR1 and CDR2 (germline): SGHRS, YFSETQ. The CDR3 is CASSLESGKGTQYL. CDR3 nucleotides: TGCGCCAGCAGCTTGGAATCAGGAAAGGGGACCCAGTACCTC.

This clonotype was detected many times. This chain links TRBV6-1 with TRBJ2-7; D remains unclear. The CDR3 totals 11 residues. V lost 10 bases and J 4 bases, leaving 11 bases between the germline ends. Germline CDR1 MNHNS, CDR2 SASEGT. The CDR3 protein is CATSPRYEQYF. In nucleotides, the CDR3 is TGTGCCACCTCCCCTCGATACGAGCAGTACTTC.

This clonotype was seen ten or more times. Because the CDR3 is missing its conserved closing phenylalanine or tryptophan, this is likely a read error. The DNA is left out, because the CDR3 cannot be placed on it with certainty; the CDR3 is given as TCRdb lists it. The V and J genes are TRBV19 and TRBJ1-5; the DNA was not compared with TRBD1, the D call given in the table. The CDR3 is 11 residues long, ends included. Germline assignment: CDR1 LNHDA and CDR2 SQIVND (reference sequence). The chain's CDR3 is CASSIHRPPIV.